A single sample gave rise to the 4 T cell receptor beta chains below, sequenced in a study of T cells in women clearing cervical HPV infection. Clones were read by immunoSEQ multiplex PCR, and TCRdb kept only the in-frame ones, dropping some. The listing records 25,000 to 35,000 clones. Sequencing was performed on blood buffy coat. These receptors were taken from a woman aged 18 to 69 with a cervical HPV16 infection that either progressed to CIN3+ or cleared (not recorded which).

Worth noting for this clone: The CDR3 end lies 3 residues beyond the end of the read and is filled in from the germline J gene. The V call is TRBV20-1, the J call TRBJ2-1; 9 bases align to TRBD2. The germline CDR1 and CDR2 sequences are DFQATT and SNEGSKA (reference sequence). CDR3 size: 14 residues. Trimming at V came to 5 bases and at J to 3 bases, leaving 5 bases not matched to a gene. The CDR3 spells CSALAGTFYNEQFF. The CDR3 bases that were read are TGCAGTGCTCTAGCGGGGACCTTCTACAATGAG.

Regarding this clone: The CDR3 end lies 3 residues beyond the end of the read and is filled in from the germline J gene. J is TRBJ2-3 and V is TRBV5-1; 8 bases match TRBD2. V was clipped by 0 bases and J by 2 bases; unmatched bases: 2. CDR1 is SGHRS, CDR2 YFSETQ, per germline. The CDR3 covers 15 residues. The sequenced CDR3 bases are TGCGCCAGCAGCTTGGGCGGGGGGAACACAGATACG. This encodes CASSLGGGNTDT. The complete CDR3 protein is CASSLGGGNTDTQYF.

As to this clone: The read comes to an end 3 residues before the CDR3 does, leaving the germline J gene to fill in the end. The V and J genes are TRBV19 and TRBJ1-2; maybe TRBD1 (6 bases). The length of the CDR3 is 11 residues. Per the germline V gene, CDR1 is LNHDA and CDR2 is SQIVND (reference sequence). CDR3 protein: CASREGVVYTF. The CDR3 bases that were read are TGTGCCAGTAGGGAGGGGGTGGTC.

Concerning this clone itself: The CDR3 goes on 3 residues after the read ends, and that part is filled in from the germline J gene. The V call is TRBV6-2 or TRBV6-3, the J call TRBJ2-3; no clear D. Germline-derived CDR1 and CDR2 are MNHEY and SVGEGT. CDR3 length equals 13 residues. V lost 4 bases, J lost 1 base, and 6 bases lay in between. This CDR3 is CASSFEGTDTQYF. The covered CDR3 bases are TGTGCCAGCAGTTTTGAGGGCACAGATACG.